The source of this T cell receptor beta chain is a study of response to subunit inactivated influenza vaccine. Whole-study findings and limits: Every seasonal influenza vaccination brings in few new T cells, the authors suggested.

This clonotype has a handful of counts. Antigen specificity is unknown. MiXCR was run by TCRdb on the RT-PCR reads, yielding one entry per CDR3 protein. The table records 800,000 or so distinct CDR3 sequences, less than 25% of them present only once. CDR3 length: 15 residues. The V gene's germline CDR1 is SNHLY and CDR2 FYNNEI. V was pared by 4 bases and J by 4 bases, with 14 bases between. This specimen was PBMCs from blood, taken 4 to 6 days after vaccination. J is TRBJ2-1 and V is TRBV2, with a weak D call TRBD1 (6 bases). The clonotype originates from a middle-aged man who received an inactivated influenza vaccine. The CDR3 region is CASSGRDNPYNEQFF. The DNA for the CDR3 is TGTGCCAGCAGTGGAAGGGACAACCCATACAATGAGCAGTTCTTC. Looking up the rest from reference TRBV2 and TRBJ2-1 gives the full variable domain: EPEVTQTPSHQVTQMGQEVILRCVPISNHLYFYWYRQILGQKVEFLVSFYNNEISEKSEIFDDQFSVERPDGSNFTLKIRSTKLEDSAMYFCASSGRDNPYNEQFFGPGTRLTVL.